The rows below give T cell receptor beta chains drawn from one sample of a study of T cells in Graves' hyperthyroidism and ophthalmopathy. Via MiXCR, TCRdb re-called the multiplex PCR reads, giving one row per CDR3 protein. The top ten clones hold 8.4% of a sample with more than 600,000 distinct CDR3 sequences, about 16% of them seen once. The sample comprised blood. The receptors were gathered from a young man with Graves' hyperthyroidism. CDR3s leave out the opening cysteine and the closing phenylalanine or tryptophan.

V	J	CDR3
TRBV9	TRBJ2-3	ASSLIAGARDTQY
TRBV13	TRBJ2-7	ASSQDRVAYEQY
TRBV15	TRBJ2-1	ATSRGLAKTYNEQF
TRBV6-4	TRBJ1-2	ASSDSRGRGYT
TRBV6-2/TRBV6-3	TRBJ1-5	ASTFSGNQPQH
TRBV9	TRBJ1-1	ASSRPGENTEAF
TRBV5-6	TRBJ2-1	ASSREGRGSYNEQF
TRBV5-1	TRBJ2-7	ASSLSPQAYSYEQY
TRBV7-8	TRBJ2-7	ASSLAAGGALGREQY
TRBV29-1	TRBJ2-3	SAWTSGSRITDTQY
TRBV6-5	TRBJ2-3	ASSYQLAGTDTQY
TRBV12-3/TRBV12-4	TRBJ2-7	ASSLVDSPSYEQY
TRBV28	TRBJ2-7	ASRLQGGYEQY
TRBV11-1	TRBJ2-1	ASRIASTGLDEQF
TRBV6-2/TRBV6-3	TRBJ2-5	ASSGQGILEETQY
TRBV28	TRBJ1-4	ASSGTGGADEKLF
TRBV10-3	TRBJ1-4	AISESGNEKLF
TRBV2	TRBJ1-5	ASSEAGFRTGDQPQH
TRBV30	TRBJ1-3	AWITPRNTIY
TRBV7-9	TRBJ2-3	ASSPWTGDTDTQY
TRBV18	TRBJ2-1	ASSPKSGINEQF
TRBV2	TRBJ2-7	ASSGASGTGGIEQY
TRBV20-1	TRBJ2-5	SARSYPGATQY
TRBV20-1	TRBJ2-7	SAKREWGSEQY
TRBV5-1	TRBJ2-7	ASSPGTSGRAFPYEQY
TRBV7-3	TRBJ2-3	ASSSYGLAGDTQY
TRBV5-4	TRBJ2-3	ASSAASTGRTDTQY
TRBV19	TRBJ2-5	AARDRHSEQETQY
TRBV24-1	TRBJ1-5	ATSEGGYAQPQH
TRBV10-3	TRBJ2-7	AINEGEGGNEQY
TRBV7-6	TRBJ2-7	ASSLVRQGSYEQY
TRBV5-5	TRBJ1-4	ASGYVGATNEKLF
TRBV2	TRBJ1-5	ASKGHSSGNQPQH
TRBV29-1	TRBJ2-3	SVVTSGVSTDTQY
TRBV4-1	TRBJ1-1	ASSLNFGGSNTEAF
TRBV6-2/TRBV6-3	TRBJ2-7	ASSERSYAQY
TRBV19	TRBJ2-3	ASKSDRVSADTQY
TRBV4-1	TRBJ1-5	ASSRGMLQGPKWSNQPQH
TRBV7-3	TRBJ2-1	ASSLRGPGLAGDYNEQF
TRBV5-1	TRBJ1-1	ASSRDRGAYAEAF
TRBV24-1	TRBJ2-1	ATSDLGDFQPNEQF
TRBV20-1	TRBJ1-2	SAIGQGSYGYT
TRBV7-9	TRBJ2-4	ASSSTSGGQNIQY
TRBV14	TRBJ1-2	ASSFGGSYT
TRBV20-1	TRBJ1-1	SAGDRLMNTEAF
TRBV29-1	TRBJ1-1	SVETGAEAF
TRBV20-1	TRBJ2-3	SARDRPSGIPDTQY
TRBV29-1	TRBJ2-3	SGVPQVPTDTQY
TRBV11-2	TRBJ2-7	ASSFGGPVYEQY